The 23 T cell receptor beta chains in this list originate from one sample, sequenced in a study of early T cells in non-severe SARS-CoV-2 infection. TCRdb re-derived calls from the 5' RACE reads in MiXCR, one entry per CDR3 protein. The sample carries some 120,000 distinct CDR3 sequences, under 15% recorded once. The sequenced sample consisted of whole blood. These receptors came from an adult who was a healthcare worker with PCR-confirmed SARS-CoV-2 infection or an uninfected control (not recorded which).

This chain links TRBV6-5 with TRBJ1-1; 9 positions match TRBD1. V trimming: 5 bases; J trimming: 3 bases; junction bases outside the gene matches: 1. This CDR3 has 13 amino acids. Germline CDR1 and CDR2: MNHEY and SVGAGI. The CDR3 protein is CASSRTGDTEAFF. In DNA, the CDR3 is TGTGCCAGCAGTCGGACAGGGGACACTGAAGCTTTCTTT.

The table lists this clonotype with a few counts. The rearrangement joins TRBV20-1 to TRBJ2-5; 7 bases match TRBD2. The CDR3 totals 13 residues. The germline V gene encodes CDR1 DFQATT and CDR2 SNEGSKA (reference sequence). Losses at the gene ends were 7 bases for V and 6 bases for J; bases not matched to a gene: 11. As DNA, the CDR3 is TGCAGTGTTCGGAGCGCGGGGGTAAAGACCCAGTACTTC. Its protein is CSVRSAGVKTQYF.

Only a few counts were recorded for this clonotype. The rearrangement links TRBV6-1 to TRBJ1-5; D gene uncertain. This CDR3 is built from 13 residues. V lost 3 bases and J lost 5, with 8 bases in between. The germline CDR1 and CDR2 sequences are MNHNS and SASEGT. The CDR3 reads CASSDGIHQPQHF. CDR3 nucleotides: TGTGCCAGCAGTGACGGGATTCATCAGCCCCAGCATTTT.

The rearrangement links TRBV12-3 or TRBV12-4 to TRBJ2-2, with D unclear. Deletions cut 5 bases from V and 7 bases from J, with 14 bases between. The length of the CDR3 is 14 residues. The CDR3 region is CASSLQLVDGELFF. The CDR3 DNA is TGTGCCAGCAGTCTGCAGCTAGTGGACGGGGAGCTGTTTTTT.

This clonotype was seen a handful of times. The chain couples TRBV20-1 to TRBJ2-2; 8 nucleotides line up with TRBD2. The junction had 15 bases not matched to a gene; V was cut back by 5 bases and J by 7 bases. CDR3 length equals 16 residues. CDR1 is DFQATT, CDR2 SNEGSKA, per germline (reference sequence). CDR3 nucleotide sequence: TGCAGTGCTCAGGACCGTTTGCGGGGGGCCGGCGGGGAGCTGTTTTTT. Translated: CSAQDRLRGAGGELFF.

V is TRBV18 and J is TRBJ2-1, with no clear D. Per germline, CDR1 KGHSH and CDR2 LQKENI. The CDR3 contains 15 residues. Trimming removed 2 bases from V and 1 base from J, with 9 bases in between. CDR3: CASSPTARSYNEQFF. In DNA, the CDR3 is TGTGCCAGCTCACCAACAGCCCGATCCTACAATGAGCAGTTCTTC.

This clonotype was seen more than once but under ten times. This chain connects TRBV10-2 to TRBJ2-5; D is unresolved. The CDR3 extends over 17 amino acids. The germline V and J ends were trimmed by 2 bases and 4 bases, with 20 bases remaining between them. The V gene's germline CDR1 is WSHSY and CDR2 SAAADI. CDR3 amino acids: CASSEPWTSSGRETQYF. As DNA, the CDR3 is TGCGCCAGCAGTGAGCCCTGGACGAGTTCTGGCCGAGAGACCCAGTACTTC.

Only a few counts were recorded for this clonotype. The V gene is TRBV5-4, the J gene TRBJ1-6, with TRBD1 matching 7 bases. Germline V gene sequence: CDR1 SGHNT, CDR2 YYREEE (reference sequence). This CDR3 region has 14 residues. J was trimmed by 10 bases and V by 5 bases; bases with no gene match: 9. CDR3 in DNA: TGTGCCAGCAGTTTCGCAGGGGGAAGCTCACCCCTCCACTTT. As protein: CASSFAGGSSPLHF.

J is TRBJ2-6 and V is TRBV3-1, with no clear D. The V and J ends lost 5 bases and 1 base respectively, with 9 bases between them. The CDR3 runs to 15 residues. Germline CDR1 is LGHDT and CDR2 is YNNKEL (reference sequence). The CDR3 is CASSSSQSGANVLTF. In nucleotides, the CDR3 is TGTGCCAGCAGCTCCTCGCAGTCTGGGGCCAACGTCCTGACTTTC.

This clonotype came up a few times. This chain uses TRBV6-1 with TRBJ1-1, with 11 bases that match TRBD1. Germline CDR1 reads MNHNS; CDR2 reads SASEGT. The J segment lost 1 base and the V segment lost 6 bases, leaving 4 bases of the junction unmatched. The CDR3 has 15 amino acids. CDR3 nucleotides: TGTGCCAGCAGCTCCGGACAGGGGGCGAACACTGAAGCTTTCTTT. It specifies CASSSGQGANTEAFF.

The V gene is TRBV7-3, the J gene TRBJ2-2, with 7 bases fitting TRBD2. The CDR3 has 14 residues. Trimming removed 2 bases from V and 3 bases from J; junction bases left unmatched: 0. Germline V gene data show CDR1 as SGHTA and CDR2 as FQGTGA. The CDR3 reads CASSLAGDTGELFF. The DNA of the CDR3 is TGTGCCAGCAGCTTAGCGGGGGACACCGGGGAGCTGTTTTTT.

This clonotype was counted a few times. In DNA form, the CDR3 reads TGTGCCAGCAGCGTAGAAGGTTCCGGGGACGAGCAGTACTTC. This codes for CASSVEGSGDEQYF. This rearrangement joins TRBV9 to TRBJ2-7; possibly TRBD2 for D (5 bases). Trimming took 0 bases from V and 5 from J, leaving 12 bases between them. This CDR3 has 14 residues. The germline V gene has CDR1 SGDLS and CDR2 YYNGEE.

This clonotype has just a few counts. This chain joins TRBV2 and TRBJ2-5, with 8 bases identical to TRBD1. This CDR3 contains 12 residues. CDR1 and CDR2 (germline): SNHLY, FYNNEI. V was clipped by 8 bases and J by 2 bases; unmatched bases: 1. CDR3 protein: CASGQGQETQYF. The DNA of the CDR3 is TGTGCCAGCGGACAGGGACAAGAGACCCAGTACTTC.

This clonotype was found many times. The chain has TRBV9 and TRBJ2-2; D may match TRBD1 or TRBD2 (5 bases each). This CDR3 has 17 residues. V lost 4 bases and J 7 bases, leaving 23 bases between the germline ends. Germline lookup yields CDR1 SGDLS and CDR2 YYNGEE. The CDR3 protein is CASSPQPGRWRIGELFF. The CDR3 nucleotides read TGTGCCAGCAGCCCTCAGCCGGGACGGTGGCGAATCGGGGAGCTGTTTTTT.

This clonotype has a count of ten or more. The rearrangement uses TRBV19 and TRBJ1-1; the D gene is possibly TRBD1 (5 bases). CDR3 length: 13 residues. V lost 6 bases to trimming and J lost 11 bases, with 19 bases between them. CDR1 and CDR2 (germline): LNHDA, SQIVND (reference sequence). CDR3 sequence reads: CASRQATLAGAFF. CDR3 bases: TGTGCCAGTAGACAGGCCACCTTGGCAGGGGCTTTCTTT.

V usage is TRBV11-2 and J usage is TRBJ2-6, with no clear D. The CDR3 loop spans 15 amino acids. Trimming removed 8 bases at V and 4 bases at J, with 15 bases between. Germline loops: CDR1 SGHAT, CDR2 FQNNGV. The CDR3 here is CASRSSRTGANVLTF. The CDR3 nucleotides read TGTGCCAGCCGATCGTCAAGAACCGGGGCCAACGTCCTGACTTTC.

V is TRBV20-1 and J is TRBJ1-3; D remains unclear. Trimming took off 5 bases at V and 3 bases at J, with 14 bases between the two ends. This CDR3 is built from 14 residues. Germline loops: CDR1 DFQATT, CDR2 SNEGSKA (reference sequence). DNA for the CDR3: TGCAGTGCTCTACCTCTCGTGTTTGGAAACACCATATATTTT. Translation: CSALPLVFGNTIYF.

This clonotype occurred a few times. V gene TRBV2 combines with J gene TRBJ2-5; D not certain. There are 12 residues in the CDR3. V gave up 6 bases and J gave up 5 bases, with 10 bases separating them. Germline lookup yields CDR1 SNHLY and CDR2 FYNNEI. The CDR3 region is CASSGPWETQYF. The CDR3 bases are TGTGCCAGCAGCGGGCCGTGGGAGACCCAGTACTTC.

The V and J genes are TRBV6-6 and TRBJ2-3, with a tentative D call TRBD2 (6 bases). This CDR3 has 13 amino acids. Trimming cost V 5 bases and J 7 bases, with 13 bases left between them. The V gene's germline CDR1 is MNHNY and CDR2 SVGAGI (reference sequence). The CDR3 region is CASSPTRGYTQYF. CDR3 in DNA: TGTGCCAGCAGTCCCACACGGGGGTATACGCAGTATTTT.

The chain is built from TRBV12-3 or TRBV12-4 and TRBJ2-1; perhaps TRBD1 as D (5 bases). Trimming cost V 3 bases and J 6 bases, with 9 bases left between them. The CDR3 contains 13 residues. The CDR3 here is CASSLGPSNEQFF. The CDR3 nucleotides are TGTGCCAGCAGTTTGGGGCCCAGCAATGAGCAGTTCTTC.

The chain uses TRBV12-3 or TRBV12-4 and TRBJ2-3; D is uncertain. This CDR3 has 13 residues. Trimming shortened V by 6 bases and J by 0 bases, and 7 bases separated the two germline ends. CDR3 protein: CASRISSTDTQYF. DNA for the CDR3: TGTGCCAGCAGAATCTCGAGCACAGATACGCAGTATTTT.

This clonotype has ten or more counts. This chain links TRBV6-5 with TRBJ2-2; no reliable D call. This CDR3 has 16 residues. CDR1 is MNHEY, CDR2 SVGAGI, per germline. V was cut by 7 bases and J by 1 base, with 16 bases left in between. CDR3 in amino acids: CASTEWSLRNTGELFF. CDR3 coding DNA: TGTGCCAGCACCGAATGGAGCCTGAGGAACACCGGGGAGCTGTTTTTT.

The chain links TRBV5-1 to TRBJ1-5; D possibly corresponds to TRBD1 (5 bases). Trimming shortened V by 1 base and J by 7 bases, and 9 bases separated the two germline ends. Germline V gene data show CDR1 as SGHRS and CDR2 as YFSETQ. The CDR3 runs to 13 residues. The CDR3 protein is CASSLFGDQPQHF. CDR3 in DNA: TGCGCCAGCAGCTTGTTTGGGGACCAGCCCCAGCATTTT. Full variable domain (missing parts from reference TRBV5-1 and TRBJ1-5): KAGVTQTPRYLIKTRGQQVTLSCSPISGHRSVSWYQQTPGQGLQFLFEYFSETQRNKGNFPGRFSGRQFSNSRSEMNVSTLELGDSALYLCASSLFGDQPQHFGDGTRLSIL.